The rows below give T cell receptor beta chains drawn from one sample of a study of shared clonotypes between healthy human individuals. Measured with immunoSEQ multiplex PCR; TCRdb has only the in-frame clones, and not every one. The sample lists some 2.1 million clones; less than 95% were seen once. Sequencing was done on a sample of naive CD8+ T cells sorted from blood. These receptors came from a man younger than 30 in good health. CDR3s include the opening cysteine and the closing phenylalanine or tryptophan. The D gene is left open where the match is weak. Where a row states a size, it is once, few, many or the class of an expanded clone; other rows omit it.

TRBV6-5	NA	NA	TRBJ2-2	CASSYGQGGELFF	TGTGCCAGCAGTTACGGCCAGGGCGGGGAGCTGTTTTTT
TRBV9	NA	NA	TRBJ2-3	CASSVDPGSTDTQYF	TGTGCCAGCAGCGTAGATCCGGGTAGCACAGATACGCAGTATTTT
TRBV30	NA	NA	TRBJ1-5	CAWSERMGVQPQHF	TGTGCCTGGAGTGAGAGGATGGGGGTTCAGCCCCAGCATTTT
TRBV19	once	TRBD1	TRBJ1-5	CASSNSGTGIMEPQHF	TGTGCCAGTAGTAACTCGGGGACAGGGATAATGGAGCCCCAGCATTTT
TRBV6-1	once	TRBD2	TRBJ2-1	CASSEGRTSGGGEQFF	TGTGCCAGCAGTGAGGGAAGGACTAGCGGGGGAGGGGAGCAGTTCTTC
TRBV30	NA	TRBD2	TRBJ2-1	CAWSDDWGGEQFF	TGTGCCTGGAGTGACGATTGGGGGGGTGAGCAGTTCTTC
TRBV19	once	TRBD1	TRBJ1-1	CASIDDRGFAFF	TGTGCCAGTATTGATGACAGGGGGTTTGCTTTCTTT
TRBV4-3	NA	TRBD2	TRBJ2-1	CASSQDPSGSFDEQFF	TGCGCCAGCAGCCAAGATCCTAGCGGGAGTTTTGATGAGCAGTTCTTC
TRBV10-1	NA	TRBD2	TRBJ2-1	CASSAATLAAYNEQFF	TGCGCCAGCAGTGCCGCAACCCTAGCGGCGTACAATGAGCAGTTCTTC
TRBV19	NA	NA	TRBJ2-7	CASSISGSSYEQYF	TGTGCCAGTAGTATATCTGGAAGCTCCTACGAGCAGTACTTC
TRBV19	once	NA	TRBJ1-5	CASSPYSNQPQHF	TGTGCCAGTAGTCCGTATAGCAATCAGCCCCAGCATTTT
TRBV30	once	NA	TRBJ2-2	CAWSPASVTGELFF	TGTGCCTGGAGTCCTGCCTCAGTCACCGGGGAGCTGTTTTTT
TRBV5-6	NA	TRBD1	TRBJ1-5	CASSGQGGDQPQHF	TGTGCCAGCAGCGGACAGGGGGGCGACCAGCCCCAGCATTTT
TRBV15	NA	NA	TRBJ1-1	CATSTGTGWEAEAFF	TGTGCCACCAGCACGGGAACAGGGTGGGAGGCTGAAGCTTTCTTT
TRBV7-7	NA	NA	TRBJ2-7	CASSLSLASSYEQYF	TGTGCTAGCAGCTTAAGCCTAGCTAGCTCCTACGAGCAGTACTTC
TRBV5-1	NA	NA	TRBJ2-7	CASSQDLGEQYF	TGCGCCAGCAGCCAGGACCTGGGCGAGCAGTACTTC
TRBV5-1	NA	NA	TRBJ2-1	CASSSAQGNEQFF	TGCGCCAGCAGCTCTGCTCAGGGTAATGAGCAGTTCTTC
TRBV19	NA	NA	TRBJ2-2	CASSIGSGTNTGELFF	TGTGCCAGTAGTATAGGGTCCGGAACGAACACCGGGGAGCTGTTTTTT
TRBV2	NA	NA	TRBJ1-1	CASKTGNTEAFF	TGTGCCAGCAAGACAGGGAACACTGAAGCTTTCTTT
TRBV7-9	NA	NA	TRBJ1-1	CASSLLRGGATEAFF	TGTGCCAGCAGCTTGCTCAGGGGTGGTGCCACTGAAGCTTTCTTT
TRBV29-1	NA	TRBD2	TRBJ2-1	CSVDPGLANDNEQFF	TGCAGCGTTGACCCGGGACTAGCGAACGACAATGAGCAGTTCTTC
TRBV5-6	NA	NA	TRBJ2-1	CASSLEYNEQFF	TGTGCCAGCAGCCTAGAGTACAATGAGCAGTTCTTC
TRBV29-1	NA	TRBD2	TRBJ2-1	CSVDESGAQFF	TGCAGCGTTGACGAAAGCGGGGCGCAGTTCTTC
TRBV27	NA	NA	TRBJ2-7	CASGRTAPYEQYF	TGTGCCAGCGGCCGGACAGCCCCCTACGAGCAGTACTTC
TRBV9	NA	NA	TRBJ2-1	CASSLDSSYNEQFF	TGTGCCAGCAGCCTAGATAGCTCCTACAATGAGCAGTTCTTC
TRBV28	NA	TRBD1	TRBJ2-1	CASTPQGANYNEQFF	TGTGCCAGCACCCCTCAGGGGGCGAACTACAATGAGCAGTTCTTC
TRBV27	NA	NA	TRBJ1-6	CASSRGSGYSPLHF	TGTGCCAGCAGCAGAGGGTCGGGTTATTCACCCCTCCACTTT
TRBV27	NA	TRBD2	TRBJ2-7	CASISTGPGLAGSLGYEQYF	TGTGCCAGCATTTCGACGGGCCCGGGACTAGCGGGCAGCTTAGGATACGAGCAGTACTTC
TRBV6-1	NA	NA	TRBJ1-2	CASTGWGDRYGYTF	TGTGCCAGCACGGGGTGGGGGGATCGCTATGGCTACACCTTC
TRBV4-1	NA	TRBD1	TRBJ2-7	CASSPITGDGPYEQYF	TGCGCCAGCAGCCCTATCACAGGGGATGGGCCCTACGAGCAGTACTTC
TRBV7-8	NA	TRBD2	TRBJ2-3	CASSLLAGKDTQYF	TGTGCCAGCAGCTTACTAGCGGGAAAAGATACGCAGTATTTT
TRBV10-2	few	TRBD2	TRBJ2-7	CASSETAGGYYEQYF	TGCGCCAGCAGTGAGACAGCGGGGGGGTACTACGAGCAGTACTTC
TRBV4-3	NA	TRBD1	TRBJ2-3	CASSQDPGGLDTQYF	TGCGCCAGCAGCCAAGATCCAGGGGGCTTGGATACGCAGTATTTT
TRBV5-8	NA	NA	TRBJ1-1	CASSLRGQMNTEAFF	TGTGCCAGCAGCTTGAGAGGACAGATGAACACTGAAGCTTTCTTT
TRBV19	NA	NA	TRBJ2-1	CASSRPSTNEQFF	TGTGCCAGTAGTAGGCCTAGCACCAATGAGCAGTTCTTC
TRBV5-4	NA	NA	TRBJ1-1	CASSPMGTQLAFF	TGTGCCAGCAGCCCCATGGGAACCCAGCTAGCTTTCTTT
TRBV5-5	NA	TRBD1	TRBJ2-4	CASSAGTGGNWYF	TGTGCCAGCAGTGCCGGGACAGGGGGCAATTGGTACTTC